This TCR beta chain was observed in a study of cytotoxic CD8 clonotypes in ibrutinib-treated CLL. On the study more broadly: Average yields of 255,043 productive templates and about 97,000 productive rearrangements characterized the samples.

As to this clone: Its antigen remains unknown.

Study-wide points: Treatment saw public clonotypes, which were uncommon, either contract or stay stable. Clonality went up at ibrutinib response and then declined back toward baseline at progression.

The protocol was immunoSEQ multiplex PCR, while the TCRdb copy is restricted to in-frame clones and leaves out a portion. This table has 75,000 to 90,000 clones, 83% appearing once. CDR1 and CDR2 (germline): LNHDA, SQIVND (reference sequence). Trimming removed 5 bases at V and 4 bases at J, with 24 bases between. The CDR3 contains 18 residues. V usage is TRBV19 and J usage is TRBJ1-3, with D perhaps matching TRBD1 (6 bases). The source of this sequence is a human donor with chronic lymphocytic leukemia. This sample comprised PBMCs, obtained after 24 months of ibrutinib treatment. The CDR3 region is CASSEMGTTGSIGNTIYF. CDR3 coding DNA: TGTGCCAGTAGTGAAATGGGGACAACAGGTTCGATCGGAAACACCATATATTTT.